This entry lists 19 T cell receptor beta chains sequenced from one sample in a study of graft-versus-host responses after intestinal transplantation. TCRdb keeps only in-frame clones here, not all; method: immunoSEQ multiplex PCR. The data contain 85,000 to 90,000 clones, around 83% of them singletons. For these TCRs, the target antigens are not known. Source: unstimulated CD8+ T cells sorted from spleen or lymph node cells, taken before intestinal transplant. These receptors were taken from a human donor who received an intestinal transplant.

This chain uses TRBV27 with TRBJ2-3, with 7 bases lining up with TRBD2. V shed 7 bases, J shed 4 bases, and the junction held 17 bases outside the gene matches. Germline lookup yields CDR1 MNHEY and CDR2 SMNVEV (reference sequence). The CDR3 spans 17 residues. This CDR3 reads CASTPGLGEGLSDTQYF. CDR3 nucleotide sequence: TGTGCCAGCACCCCCGGTTTGGGGGAGGGCCTTTCAGATACGCAGTATTTT.

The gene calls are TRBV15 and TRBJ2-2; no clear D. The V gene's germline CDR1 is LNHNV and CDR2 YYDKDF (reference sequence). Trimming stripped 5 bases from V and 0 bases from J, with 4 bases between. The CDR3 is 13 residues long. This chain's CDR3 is CATSGANTGELFF. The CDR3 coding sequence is TGTGCCACCAGCGGGGCGAACACCGGGGAGCTGTTTTTT.

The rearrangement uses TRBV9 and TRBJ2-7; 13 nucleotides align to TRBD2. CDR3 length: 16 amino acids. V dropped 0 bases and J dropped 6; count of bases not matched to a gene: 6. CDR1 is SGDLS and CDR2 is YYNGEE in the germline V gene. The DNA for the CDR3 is TGTGCCAGCAGCGTAGGGACTAGCGGGAGTGAGGGCGAGCAGTACTTC. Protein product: CASSVGTSGSEGEQYF.

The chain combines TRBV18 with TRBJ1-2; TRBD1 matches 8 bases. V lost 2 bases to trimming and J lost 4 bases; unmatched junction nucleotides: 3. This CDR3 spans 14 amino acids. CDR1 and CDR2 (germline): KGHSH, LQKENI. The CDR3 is CASSPFRGPYGYTF. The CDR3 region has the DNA TGTGCCAGCTCACCATTCAGGGGGCCCTATGGCTACACCTTC.

The CDR3: CASSLAADRWGYNEQFF. The CDR3 DNA reads as TGTGCCAGCAGCTTGGCCGCCGACAGGTGGGGGTACAATGAGCAGTTCTTC. The chain links TRBV5-6 to TRBJ2-1; possible D gene TRBD1, 6 bases. V lost 0 bases and J 4 bases, leaving 17 bases between the germline ends. This CDR3 has 17 residues. The germline CDR1 and CDR2 sequences are SGHDT and YYEEEE. Filled out from reference TRBV5-6 and TRBJ2-1, the complete variable domain reads DAGVTQSPTHLIKTRGQQVTLRCSPKSGHDTVSWYQQALGQGPQFIFQYYEEEERQRGNFPDRFSGHQFPNYSSELNVNALLLGDSALYLCASSLAADRWGYNEQFFGPGTRLTVL.

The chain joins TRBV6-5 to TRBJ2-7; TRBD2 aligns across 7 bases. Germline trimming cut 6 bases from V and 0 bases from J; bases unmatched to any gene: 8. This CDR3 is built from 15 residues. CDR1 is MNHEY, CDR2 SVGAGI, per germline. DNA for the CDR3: TGTGCCAGCAGAACCAGTGGGGACTACTCCTACGAGCAGTACTTC. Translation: CASRTSGDYSYEQYF.

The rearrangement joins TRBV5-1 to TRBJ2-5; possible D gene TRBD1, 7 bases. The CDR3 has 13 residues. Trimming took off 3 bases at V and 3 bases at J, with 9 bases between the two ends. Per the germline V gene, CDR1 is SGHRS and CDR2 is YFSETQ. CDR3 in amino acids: CASSSRGEETQYF. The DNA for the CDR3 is TGCGCCAGCAGCTCCAGGGGGGAAGAGACCCAGTACTTC.

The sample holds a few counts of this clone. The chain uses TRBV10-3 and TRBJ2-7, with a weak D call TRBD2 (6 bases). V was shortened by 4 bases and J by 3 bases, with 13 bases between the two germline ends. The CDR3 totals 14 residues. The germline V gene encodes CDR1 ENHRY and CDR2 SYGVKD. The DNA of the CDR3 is TGTGCCATCAGTGGAGAGGGGACTTTCTACGAGCAGTACTTC. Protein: CAISGEGTFYEQYF.

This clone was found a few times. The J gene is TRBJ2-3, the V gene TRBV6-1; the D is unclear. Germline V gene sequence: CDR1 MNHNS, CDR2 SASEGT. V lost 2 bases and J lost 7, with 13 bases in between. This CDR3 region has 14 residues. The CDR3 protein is CASSESPRANTQYF. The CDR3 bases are TGTGCCAGCAGTGAAAGTCCAAGGGCCAATACGCAGTATTTT.

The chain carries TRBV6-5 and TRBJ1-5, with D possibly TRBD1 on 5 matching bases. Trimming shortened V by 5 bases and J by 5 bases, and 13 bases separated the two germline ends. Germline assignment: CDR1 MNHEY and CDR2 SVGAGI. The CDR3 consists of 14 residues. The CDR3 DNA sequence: TGTGCCAGCAGTAAGGGGTCGCCCCATCAGCCCCAGCATTTT. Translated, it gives CASSKGSPHQPQHF.

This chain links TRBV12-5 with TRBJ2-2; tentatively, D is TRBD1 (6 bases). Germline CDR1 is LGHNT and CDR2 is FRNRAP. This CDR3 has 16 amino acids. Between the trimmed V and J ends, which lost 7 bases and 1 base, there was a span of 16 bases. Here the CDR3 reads CASVPPQGMNTGELFF. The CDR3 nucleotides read TGTGCTAGTGTTCCCCCACAGGGAATGAACACCGGGGAGCTGTTTTTT.

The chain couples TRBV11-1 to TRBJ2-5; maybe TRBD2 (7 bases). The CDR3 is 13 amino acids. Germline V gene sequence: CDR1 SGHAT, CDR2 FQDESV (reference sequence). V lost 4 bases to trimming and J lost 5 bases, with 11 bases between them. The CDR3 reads CASSCEGGETQYF. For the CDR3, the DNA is TGTGCCAGCAGCTGCGAGGGGGGGGAGACCCAGTACTTC.

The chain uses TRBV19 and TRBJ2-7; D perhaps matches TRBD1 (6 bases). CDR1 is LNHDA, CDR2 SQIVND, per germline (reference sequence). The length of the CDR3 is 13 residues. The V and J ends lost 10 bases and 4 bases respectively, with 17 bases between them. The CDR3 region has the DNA TGTGCCACCCGCCCGGGACACATTTACGAGCAGTACTTC. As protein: CATRPGHIYEQYF.

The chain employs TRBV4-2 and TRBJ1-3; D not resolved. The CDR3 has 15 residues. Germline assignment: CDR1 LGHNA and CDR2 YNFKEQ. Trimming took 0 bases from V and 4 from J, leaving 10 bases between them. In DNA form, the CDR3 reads TGTGCCAGCAGCCAAGATCTGGCCCCCGGAAACACCATATATTTT. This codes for CASSQDLAPGNTIYF.

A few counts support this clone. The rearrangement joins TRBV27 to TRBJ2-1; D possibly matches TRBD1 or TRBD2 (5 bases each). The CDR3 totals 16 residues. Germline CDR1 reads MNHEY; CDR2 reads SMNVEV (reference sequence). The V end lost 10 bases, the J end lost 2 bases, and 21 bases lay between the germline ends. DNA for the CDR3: TGTGCCACCCTCGAGGGGTTGACCCGACCCTACAATGAGCAGTTCTTC. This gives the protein CATLEGLTRPYNEQFF.

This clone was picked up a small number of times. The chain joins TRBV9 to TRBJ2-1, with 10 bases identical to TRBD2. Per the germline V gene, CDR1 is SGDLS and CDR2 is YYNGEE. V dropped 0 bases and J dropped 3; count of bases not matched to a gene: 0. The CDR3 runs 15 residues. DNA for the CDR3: TGTGCCAGCAGCGTAGAGCGGGGGGGCTACAATGAGCAGTTCTTC. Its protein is CASSVERGGYNEQFF.

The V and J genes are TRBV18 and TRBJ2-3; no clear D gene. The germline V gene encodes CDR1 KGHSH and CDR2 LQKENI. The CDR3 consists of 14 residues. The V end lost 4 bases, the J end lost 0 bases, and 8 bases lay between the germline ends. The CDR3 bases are TGTGCCAGCTCACAGGTTTCTAGCACAGATACGCAGTATTTT. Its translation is CASSQVSSTDTQYF.

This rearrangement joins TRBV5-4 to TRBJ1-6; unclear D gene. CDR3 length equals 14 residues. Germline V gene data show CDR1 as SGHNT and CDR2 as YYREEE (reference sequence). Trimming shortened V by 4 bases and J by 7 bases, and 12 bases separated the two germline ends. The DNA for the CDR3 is TGTGCCAGCAGCAACAGTCGTCTCAATTCACCCCTCCACTTT. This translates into CASSNSRLNSPLHF.

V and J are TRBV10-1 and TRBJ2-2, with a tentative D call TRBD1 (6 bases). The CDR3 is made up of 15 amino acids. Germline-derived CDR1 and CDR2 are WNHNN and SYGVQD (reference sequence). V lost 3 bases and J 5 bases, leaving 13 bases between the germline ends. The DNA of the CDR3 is TGCGCCAGCAGTGATGGCAGGGGAGAAACCGGGGAGCTGTTTTTT. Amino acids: CASSDGRGETGELFF.